Listed below are T cell receptor beta chains from one sample, sequenced in a study of CD8+CD57+ T cells in acquired aplastic anemia. Each CDR3 protein is one row after TCRdb ran MiXCR on the reads. Altogether some 290,000 distinct CDR3 sequences are present, around 60% being singletons, with the ten largest covering 7.5% to 9%. The sample comprised sorted CD4+, CD8+, or CD8+CD57+ T cells (not recorded which) from PBMCs. The receptors shown here come from a human donor with severe aplastic anemia or a healthy control (not recorded which). CDR3s include the opening cysteine and the closing phenylalanine or tryptophan. The D gene is left open where the match is weak. Not all rows give a size; the values are once, few, many and, for expanded clones, a class.

cdr3_nt cdr3_aa clone_size v_call d_call cdr3_length j_call
TGTGCCAGTAGTAGGCAATTCAATTCACCCCTCCACTTT CASSRQFNSPLHF once TRBV19 . 13 TRBJ1-6
TGTGCCAGCAAATGGGGATTCTACGAGCAGTACTTC CASKWGFYEQYF many TRBV12-3/TRBV12-4 . 12 TRBJ2-7
TGTGCCACCAGTGATACAACTAGCGGGAGGGCAGAGACCCAGTACTTC CATSDTTSGRAETQYF . TRBV24-1 TRBD2 16 TRBJ2-5
TGTGCCTGGAGTTCCCCGGGACTAGCGGGAGTCACAGATACGCAGTATTTT CAWSSPGLAGVTDTQYF . TRBV30 TRBD2 17 TRBJ2-3
TGCAGCGTGGAGACGGGGGTAAGCGAGCAGTACTTC CSVETGVSEQYF . TRBV29-1 . 12 TRBJ2-7
TGTGCCAGCAGCTTTACAGGGTCTAACACTGAAGCTTTCTTT CASSFTGSNTEAFF few TRBV7-3 . 14 TRBJ1-1
TGCGCCAGCAGCAAGGACAGGCGTGAGCAAGAGACCCAGTACTTC CASSKDRREQETQYF . TRBV5-1 TRBD1 15 TRBJ2-5
TGTGCCACCAGTGAGTCTTATGGCTACACCTTC CATSESYGYTF few TRBV24-1 . 11 TRBJ1-2
TGTGCCAGCAGCTTAGGCAGGGTCGGGGAAAAACTGTTTTTT CASSLGRVGEKLFF . TRBV7-2 . 14 TRBJ1-4
TGTGCCAGCAGTGCGGGTCCTCGGGGCAATCAGCCCCAGCATTTT CASSAGPRGNQPQHF many TRBV2 . 15 TRBJ1-5
TGTGCCAGCAGCCGACAGGGAGGGAGTATGGATGGCTACACCTTC CASSRQGGSMDGYTF . TRBV6-5 TRBD1 15 TRBJ1-2
TGTGCCAGTAGTATAGTGGCAGGGGGCTACACCTTC CASSIVAGGYTF few TRBV19 . 12 TRBJ1-2
TGTGCCAGCAGCCTCCAGGGGCCAGGCGAGCAGTACTTC CASSLQGPGEQYF many TRBV3-1 . 13 TRBJ2-7
TGTGCCAGCAGCTTGGCCCGGGGAGCAGGGGGCTATCTTCCTGGAGGCTACACCTTC CASSLARGAGGYLPGGYTF few TRBV5-6 TRBD1 19 TRBJ1-2
TGTGCCAGCAGAGGACAGATGAACACTGAAGCTTTCTTT CASRGQMNTEAFF few TRBV2 . 13 TRBJ1-1
TGTGCCTGGGACAGGGCGGGTACGCAGTATTTT CAWDRAGTQYF . TRBV30 TRBD1 11 TRBJ2-3
TGTGCCAGCAGCTTAGCCAGGGTAAACTATGGCTACACCTTC CASSLARVNYGYTF many TRBV13 . 14 TRBJ1-2
TGTGCCAGCAGCTATGGACGTGCACCCTACGAGCAGTACTTC CASSYGRAPYEQYF . TRBV7-6 . 14 TRBJ2-7
TGTGCCAGCAGTGAAGCGCGGGGCGGCACTGAAGCTTTCTTT CASSEARGGTEAFF . TRBV2 . 14 TRBJ1-1
TGTGCCAGCAGCTTGGGACAGGTTAAGTACCTCCACTTT CASSLGQVKYLHF . TRBV7-7 TRBD1 13 TRBJ1-6
TGTGCCAGCAGTTTAAACCCTAGCGGGATGTTCGAGCAGTACTTC CASSLNPSGMFEQYF . TRBV7-3 TRBD2 15 TRBJ2-7
TGTGCCAGCAGCTTCGGGAGCCAAGAGACCCAGTACTTC CASSFGSQETQYF many TRBV5-8 . 13 TRBJ2-5
TGTGCCAGCAGCCTCGGGACCCACGGGGAGCAGTACTTC CASSLGTHGEQYF . TRBV25-1 . 13 TRBJ2-7
TGTGCCAGCAGTCGCCCGGGACCGCACTATGGCTACACCTTC CASSRPGPHYGYTF . TRBV7-2 . 14 TRBJ1-2
TGTGCCAGCAGCTTAGACCCAGTCGGAACTGAAGCTTTCTTT CASSLDPVGTEAFF . TRBV7-9 . 14 TRBJ1-1
TGCAGTGCTAGAGGGGAGGGGGCTAGGGCTGAAGCTTTCTTT CSARGEGARAEAFF . TRBV20-1 TRBD1 14 TRBJ1-1
TGTGCCACCGGGACTAGCGGGGGCCGGAGCGGGGAGCTGTTTTTT CATGTSGGRSGELFF . TRBV7-6 TRBD2 15 TRBJ2-2
TGTGCCAGCAATACTAACTATGGCTACACCTTC CASNTNYGYTF . TRBV2 . 11 TRBJ1-2
TGTGCCAGCAGCGACATTGAGGAGGACTCACCCCTCCACTTT CASSDIEEDSPLHF . TRBV2 . 14 TRBJ1-6
TGTGCCAGCAGCACGACTAGCGGGAGCGGCAATGAGCAGTTCTTC CASSTTSGSGNEQFF few TRBV7-8 TRBD2 15 TRBJ2-1
TGTGCCAGCAGCGTAGCTCGGACTAGCGGGGGTACGCAGTATTTT CASSVARTSGGTQYF few TRBV9 TRBD2 15 TRBJ2-3
TGCAGTGCTAGCCCGGTCCAGGGGACTGGAGATGAGCAGTTCTTC CSASPVQGTGDEQFF many TRBV20-1 . 15 TRBJ2-1
TGTGCCAGCAGCCAGGGGGGGGGCACAGATACGCAGTATTTT CASSQGGGTDTQYF . TRBV27 . 14 TRBJ2-3
TGTGCCAGCAGCTTGACAGGGATTGGAACAGATACGCAGTATTTT CASSLTGIGTDTQYF . TRBV7-9 TRBD1 15 TRBJ2-3
TGTGCCACCCGGGGGGCAGGGGACAACAATGAGCAGTTCTTC CATRGAGDNNEQFF few TRBV10-3 . 14 TRBJ2-1
TGTGCCAACGGGGGAGAAAGAGATGGCTACACCTTC CANGGERDGYTF many TRBV28 . 12 TRBJ1-2
TGCAGTGCTAGAGTCGCAGGCCAAGAGACCCAGTACTTC CSARVAGQETQYF few TRBV20-1 . 13 TRBJ2-5
TGCGCCAGCAGCCGGGACGGACTAGCCGGGGAGACCCAGTACTTC CASSRDGLAGETQYF few TRBV5-1 TRBD2 15 TRBJ2-5
TGTGCCAGCAGGGGACCGACAGCCACAGATACGCAGTATTTT CASRGPTATDTQYF many TRBV12-3/TRBV12-4 . 14 TRBJ2-3
TGTGCCAGCAGCTTAGAATTTGGGGACAGGGAAGCTTTCTTT CASSLEFGDREAFF . TRBV7-8 TRBD1 14 TRBJ1-1
TGTGCCAGCAGTCTACAAAGCGAGCAGTACTTC CASSLQSEQYF . TRBV12-3/TRBV12-4 . 11 TRBJ2-7
TGTGCCAGCAGCGTAGCGGGGGTCGCCTACGAGCAGTACTTC CASSVAGVAYEQYF many TRBV12-3/TRBV12-4 TRBD2 14 TRBJ2-7
TGTGCCACCAGTGACAGAGGGGACGAGCAGTACTTC CATSDRGDEQYF . TRBV24-1 . 12 TRBJ2-7
TGCAGTGCTAGGGGTGAGGGACAGGGGGGCTACGAGCAGTACTTC CSARGEGQGGYEQYF . TRBV20-1 TRBD1 15 TRBJ2-7
TGCAGTGCTAGCCAGGGGCTTAGCTACAATGAGCAGTTCTTC CSASQGLSYNEQFF many TRBV20-1 . 14 TRBJ2-1
TGCAGTGCTAGAGATCGAGCGGGACAGGGGGCAGAGACCCAGTACTTC CSARDRAGQGAETQYF once TRBV20-1 TRBD1 16 TRBJ2-5
TGTGCCATCAAGTTGAGGCGGGAGTCGACAGATACGCAGTATTTT CAIKLRRESTDTQYF . TRBV10-3 TRBD2 15 TRBJ2-3
TGTGCCACCAGCAGTCCGACAGGCTTCACTAGGCTCTATGGCTACACCTTC CATSSPTGFTRLYGYTF . TRBV15 . 17 TRBJ1-2
TGTGCCAGCAGCTGGCTGCAGACCTATGGCTACACCTTC CASSWLQTYGYTF . TRBV5-6 . 13 TRBJ1-2
TGCGCCAGCAGCCGCCCCGGGGGCACTGAAGCTTTCTTT CASSRPGGTEAFF many TRBV5-1 . 13 TRBJ1-1
TGCAGTGCTGGCCAAACCGACAGGGGCTCCTACGAGCAGTACTTC CSAGQTDRGSYEQYF many TRBV20-1 TRBD1 15 TRBJ2-7
TGTGCCAGTAGTGCCAGGACAGGGTCCCACGAGCAGTACTTC CASSARTGSHEQYF . TRBV19 TRBD1 14 TRBJ2-7
TGTGCCTGGACTCGGGTGGAGACCCATTACTTC CAWTRVETHYF few TRBV30 . 11 TRBJ2-5
TGTGCCAGCAGCTTAGGGTCCGGAGGACAGGGAGGACAGCCCCAGCATTTT CASSLGSGGQGGQPQHF many TRBV7-9 TRBD1 17 TRBJ1-5
TGTGCCAGCAGTCGGACTATTTTACAAGAGACCCAGTACTTC CASSRTILQETQYF many TRBV7-8 . 14 TRBJ2-5
TGCAGTGCTAGAATAGACAGGTTCCCAGCTAATGAAAAACTGTTTTTT CSARIDRFPANEKLFF many TRBV20-1 . 16 TRBJ1-4